Below are 16 T cell receptor beta chains sequenced from a single sample in a study of blood T cell repertoires in COVID-19. TCRdb keeps only in-frame clones here, not all; method: immunoSEQ multiplex PCR. The sample includes approximately 170,000 clones, roughly 86% of them seen just once. Sequencing was done on a sample of peripheral blood. These receptors were obtained from a woman of 80 years or more with COVID-19, enrolled during active disease.

The chain is built from TRBV10-3 and TRBJ2-1; 7 bases map to TRBD1. Germline CDR1 reads ENHRY; CDR2 reads SYGVKD. CDR3 size: 15 residues. J lost 5 bases, V lost 7 bases, and 11 bases had no gene match. For the CDR3, the DNA is TGTGCCATCAAGATAGGGACAGAAAACAACAATGAGCAGTTCTTC. Its protein product is CAIKIGTENNNEQFF.

V and J are TRBV5-1 and TRBJ1-4; 7 bases map to TRBD1. V was pared by 1 base and J by 5 bases, with 5 bases of the junction left unmatched. Germline V CDR1 and CDR2: SGHRS, YFSETQ. The CDR3 has 15 amino acids. This chain's CDR3 is CASSLNTGDNEKLFF. Written as DNA, the CDR3 is TGCGCCAGCAGCTTGAATACAGGGGACAATGAAAAACTGTTTTTT.

V gene TRBV5-1 combines with J gene TRBJ2-7; maybe TRBD1 (5 bases). The CDR3 is 13 residues long. CDR1 is SGHRS and CDR2 is YFSETQ in the germline V gene. The V end lost 4 bases, the J end lost 0 bases, and 8 bases lay between the germline ends. The CDR3 DNA is TGCGCCAGCAGCCCCAGGGTCTCCTACGAGCAGTACTTC. It specifies CASSPRVSYEQYF.

The chain employs TRBV2 and TRBJ2-2; maybe TRBD1 (6 bases). The CDR3 is 13 amino acids. Trimming left V 6 bases short and J 6 bases short, with 11 bases between. The V gene's germline CDR1 is SNHLY and CDR2 FYNNEI. The CDR3 DNA is TGTGCCAGCAGACTAACAGGGCCCGGGGAGCTGTTTTTT. Translating gives CASRLTGPGELFF.

The chain recombines TRBV11-2 with TRBJ2-3; no clear D gene. Germline CDR1 SGHAT, CDR2 FQNNGV. V shed 1 base and J shed 9 bases, with 11 bases lying between them. The CDR3 has 13 residues. The CDR3 bases are TGTGCCAGCAGCTTAGCCTTACGCGGCACGCAGTATTTT. The encoded protein is CASSLALRGTQYF.

V gene TRBV29-1 combines with J gene TRBJ2-1; 12 bases line up with TRBD2. The trim removed 4 bases at V and 12 bases at J, leaving 13 bases unmatched. The CDR3 is 15 residues long. Germline V CDR1 and CDR2: SQVTM, ANQGSEA. The DNA for the CDR3 is TGCAGCGTTGCGCCGAGACTAGCGGGAGCCCTAGGGCAGTTCTTC. This gives the protein CSVAPRLAGALGQFF.

The V call is TRBV6-5, the J call TRBJ1-3, with TRBD1 identical over 7 bases. V gave up 6 bases and J gave up 2 bases; unmatched junction bases: 4. The CDR3 runs to 14 residues. Germline CDR1 reads MNHEY; CDR2 reads SVGAGI. The CDR3 reads CASRKQGTGNTIYF. CDR3 coding DNA: TGTGCCAGCAGAAAACAGGGGACTGGAAACACCATATATTTT.

The gene calls are TRBV3-1 (or the pseudogene TRBV3-2) and TRBJ2-7, with 12 positions matching TRBD2. Germline lookup yields CDR1 LGHDT and CDR2 YNNKEL (reference sequence). The CDR3 totals 18 residues. Trimming took 1 base from V and 0 from J; bases not matched to a gene: 7. CDR3 coding DNA: TGTGCCAGCAGCCAAGTAAGACTAGCGGGAGCTTCCTCCTACGAGCAGTACTTC. It translates to CASSQVRLAGASSYEQYF.

This clone was found a few times. In the same sample, other DNA sequences code for this CDR3. The genes are TRBV19 and TRBJ1-3; no firm D call. This CDR3 has 14 residues. Germline V gene data show CDR1 as LNHDA and CDR2 as SQIVND (reference sequence). V lost 5 bases and J 0 bases, leaving 8 bases between the germline ends. The CDR3: CASSLRSSGNTIYF. In DNA form, the CDR3 reads TGTGCCAGTAGTTTGAGGAGCTCTGGAAACACCATATATTTT.

This chain links TRBV28 with TRBJ1-2, with a possible D match to TRBD1 (6 bases). The germline V gene encodes CDR1 MDHEN and CDR2 SYDVKM. This CDR3 is 15 amino acids long. The ends were cut back, 6 bases at V and 1 base at J, with 15 bases in the middle. The chain's CDR3 is CASSEVHRDNYGYTF. The DNA for the CDR3 is TGTGCCAGCAGCGAGGTCCACAGGGATAACTATGGCTACACCTTC.

This clone was observed a single time. The chain joins TRBV6-5 to TRBJ2-7; a weak D match, TRBD1 (6 bases). V was trimmed by 7 bases and J by 1 base, leaving 14 bases between them. This CDR3 contains 14 residues. Per the germline V gene, CDR1 is MNHEY and CDR2 is SVGAGI. The CDR3 protein is CASIVGQRSYEQYF. DNA of the CDR3: TGTGCCAGCATTGTCGGACAGAGATCCTACGAGCAGTACTTC.

This sequence joins TRBV28 and TRBJ1-4; D remains ambiguous. This CDR3 spans 16 amino acids. Per the germline V gene, CDR1 is MDHEN and CDR2 is SYDVKM. The V end lost 6 bases, the J end lost 2 bases, and 16 bases lay between the germline ends. The CDR3 sequence: CASSLLSGSTNEKLFF. CDR3 DNA sequence: TGTGCCAGCAGCCTACTTTCGGGGTCCACTAATGAAAAACTGTTTTTT.

A single count supports this clone. CDR3 DNA sequence: TGCGCCAGCACCTCTGGGGGCCTAGGCTACACCTTC. Translating it yields CASTSGGLGYTF. V gene TRBV5-1 combines with J gene TRBJ1-2; possible D gene TRBD1, 6 bases. CDR1 is SGHRS and CDR2 is YFSETQ in the germline V gene. V was trimmed by 6 bases and J by 8 bases, leaving 14 bases between them. The CDR3 has 12 amino acids.

This clone appeared a single time. The V gene is TRBV6-6, the J gene TRBJ2-2; D unclear. The germline CDR1 and CDR2 sequences are MNHNY and SVGAGI (reference sequence). The CDR3 runs to 13 residues. The V end lost 4 bases, the J end lost 2 bases, and 5 bases lay between the germline ends. In DNA form, the CDR3 reads TGTGCCAGCAGTTCGGGTAACACCGGGGAGCTGTTTTTT. It codes for CASSSGNTGELFF.

This sequence joins TRBV5-1 and TRBJ2-2, with D unclear. V lost 4 bases to trimming and J lost 7 bases, with 17 bases between them. This CDR3 spans 15 amino acids. Germline CDR1 reads SGHRS; CDR2 reads YFSETQ. The CDR3 protein is CASSPMRVPHGELFF. The CDR3 DNA sequence: TGCGCCAGCAGCCCCATGAGAGTTCCCCACGGGGAGCTGTTTTTT.

V gene TRBV19 combines with J gene TRBJ1-2, with D possibly being TRBD1 (6 bases). The V gene lost 3 bases and the J gene lost 2 bases, with 13 bases spanning the gap. Germline V gene sequence: CDR1 LNHDA, CDR2 SQIVND (reference sequence). The CDR3 loop spans 15 amino acids. The CDR3: CASSISQGPNYGYTF. CDR3 nucleotides: TGTGCCAGTAGTATTTCGCAGGGGCCCAACTATGGCTACACCTTC.